The 30 T cell receptor beta chains in this list originate from one sample, sequenced in a study of blood T cell repertoires in COVID-19. Profiling relied on immunoSEQ multiplex PCR, and the TCRdb table lists in-frame clones only, not all of them. The sample includes fewer than 300,000 clones, more than 85% seen only once; the top ten take about 2%. The sample comprised peripheral blood. Source of these receptors: a woman in her 30s with COVID-19, enrolled during active disease.

The rearrangement uses TRBV27 and TRBJ2-3; D may be TRBD2 (5 bases). The CDR3 spans 14 residues. The V gene's germline CDR1 is MNHEY and CDR2 SMNVEV (reference sequence). V gave up 8 bases and J gave up 0 bases, with 12 bases separating them. The CDR3 is CASRTASSTDTQYF. The CDR3 DNA reads TGTGCCAGCCGGACTGCCTCTAGCACAGATACGCAGTATTTT.

The DNA of the CDR3 is TGTGCCAGCAGCATGGCTCCTGAGCAGTTCTTC. It yields the protein CASSMAPEQFF. The gene calls are TRBV7-2 and TRBJ2-1; D gene ambiguous. The CDR3 loop spans 11 amino acids. CDR1 and CDR2 from the germline V gene are SGHTA and FQGNSA. The V and J ends lost 5 bases and 9 bases respectively, with 8 bases between them. Drawing the rest from reference TRBV7-2 and TRBJ2-1, the complete variable domain is GAGVSQSPSNKVTEKGKDVELRCDPISGHTALYWYRQSLGQGLEFLIYFQGNSAPDKSGLPSDRFSAERTGGSVSTLTIQRTQQEDSAVYLCASSMAPEQFFGPGTRLTVL.

The chain carries TRBV6-5 and TRBJ1-6; D ambiguous. V was shortened by 7 bases and J by 8 bases, with 12 bases between the two germline ends. Looked up from germline, CDR1 is MNHEY and CDR2 is SVGAGI. The CDR3 extends over 13 amino acids. CDR3 sequence reads: CASTPNGDSPLHF. In nucleotides, the CDR3 is TGTGCCAGCACCCCTAACGGGGATTCACCCCTCCACTTT.

In this sample, this clone turned up once. The chain recombines TRBV3-1 (or the pseudogene TRBV3-2) with TRBJ1-2; 9 nucleotides line up with TRBD1. This CDR3 comprises 14 residues. Trimming took 5 bases from V and 4 from J; bases not matched to a gene: 5. The germline CDR1 and CDR2 sequences are LGHDT and YNNKEL (reference sequence). DNA for the CDR3: TGTGCCAGCAGCGCTGGACAGGGGACCTATGGCTACACCTTC. As protein: CASSAGQGTYGYTF.

The CDR3 is CASSRSGGLNTEAFF. The CDR3 DNA follows: TGTGCCAGCTCACGCTCAGGGGGCTTGAACACTGAAGCTTTCTTT. V gene TRBV18 combines with J gene TRBJ1-1, with TRBD1 identical over 8 bases. The germline V gene has CDR1 KGHSH and CDR2 LQKENI. Trimming cost V 4 bases and J 0 bases; bases outside gene matches: 4. This CDR3 comprises 15 residues. The whole variable domain, filled in from reference TRBV18 and TRBJ1-1, reads NAGVMQNPRHLVRRRGQEARLRCSPMKGHSHVYWYRQLPEEGLKFMVYLQKENIIDESGMPKERFSAEFPKEGPSILRIQQVVRGDSAAYFCASSRSGGLNTEAFFGQGTRLTVV.

The chain uses TRBV10-3 and TRBJ2-3, with TRBD2 identical over 13 bases. The CDR3 length is 16 residues. The germline V gene has CDR1 ENHRY and CDR2 SYGVKD. V dropped 2 bases and J dropped 3; count of bases not matched to a gene: 2. CDR3 region: CAISEGTSGITDTQYF. The DNA of the CDR3 is TGTGCCATCAGTGAGGGGACTAGCGGGATAACAGATACGCAGTATTTT.

The CDR3 DNA follows: TGTGCCACCAGTGATTTGAAGGGGACAGCAGTTAGCACAGATACGCAGTATTTT. Amino acid sequence: CATSDLKGTAVSTDTQYF. The chain joins TRBV24-1 to TRBJ2-3, with 7 bases identical to TRBD1. The V gene end was trimmed by 0 bases and the J gene end by 0 bases; junction bases not matched to a gene: 8. This CDR3 comprises 18 residues. Germline V lookup: CDR1 KGHDR, CDR2 SFDVKD.

The chain joins TRBV29-1 to TRBJ2-1, with TRBD2 as a possible D gene (5 bases). Germline lookup yields CDR1 SQVTM and CDR2 ANQGSEA. Trimming took 2 bases from V and 0 from J, leaving 11 bases between them. The CDR3 runs to 15 residues. The CDR3 is CSVESLGSSYNEQFF. CDR3 nucleotide sequence: TGCAGCGTTGAATCTTTGGGGAGCTCCTACAATGAGCAGTTCTTC.

The V gene is TRBV30, the J gene TRBJ1-2; D gene unclear. The germline gives CDR1 GTSNPN, CDR2 SVGIG (reference sequence). V dropped 2 bases and J dropped 1 base, with 11 bases sitting between them. The CDR3 loop spans 14 amino acids. CDR3 protein: CAWSRAGSNYGYTF. The DNA of the CDR3 is TGTGCCTGGAGTAGGGCGGGGAGTAACTATGGCTACACCTTC. The whole variable domain, remainder taken from reference TRBV30 and TRBJ1-2, is SQTIHQWPATLVQPVGSPLSLECTVEGTSNPNLYWYRQAAGRGLQLLFYSVGIGQISSEVPQNLSASRPQDRQFILSSKKLLLSDSGFYLCAWSRAGSNYGYTFGSGTRLTVV.

This chain connects TRBV3-1 (or the pseudogene TRBV3-2) to TRBJ1-5; 9 bases align to TRBD1. The CDR3 spans 13 residues. Germline lookup yields CDR1 LGHDT and CDR2 YNNKEL (reference sequence). The J segment lost 7 bases and the V segment lost 6 bases, leaving 4 bases of the junction unmatched. Written as DNA, the CDR3 is TGTGCCAGCAGACAGGGGGCTGAACAGCCCCAGCATTTT. This gives the protein CASRQGAEQPQHF.

The chain couples TRBV5-3 to TRBJ1-3; the D is unclear. TRBV5-3 counts as an open reading frame of uncertain function. V was pared by 4 bases and J by 3 bases, with 11 bases between. CDR3 length equals 14 residues. CDR3 in amino acids: CARSIDIDGNTIYF. DNA for the CDR3: TGTGCCAGAAGCATCGACATTGATGGAAACACCATATATTTT.

The chain uses TRBV11-2 and TRBJ1-1; weak D call: TRBD1 (5 bases). Trimming cost V 5 bases and J 6 bases, with 13 bases left between them. The CDR3 is 13 amino acids. Germline-derived CDR1 and CDR2 are SGHAT and FQNNGV. The CDR3: CASSPNRISEAFF. CDR3 sequence (DNA): TGTGCCAGCAGCCCAAACAGGATATCTGAAGCTTTCTTT.

The V gene is TRBV6-1, the J gene TRBJ2-7, with 8 bases identical to TRBD1. The germline V gene encodes CDR1 MNHNS and CDR2 SASEGT. This CDR3 spans 15 amino acids. The V and J ends lost 3 bases and 3 bases, in that order; junction bases with no gene match: 7. CDR3 DNA: TGTGCCAGCAGTGATCCGGGACAGGAGTACTACGAGCAGTACTTC. This codes for CASSDPGQEYYEQYF.

This sequence joins TRBV11-2 and TRBJ2-7; 9 positions agree with TRBD2. CDR1 and CDR2 from the germline V gene are SGHAT and FQNNGV. The length of the CDR3 is 16 residues. The V segment lost 1 base and the J segment 4 bases; nucleotides outside the gene matches: 8. This chain's CDR3 is CASSLGYLAGTYEQYF. DNA of the CDR3: TGTGCCAGCAGCTTAGGGTACCTAGCGGGGACTTACGAGCAGTACTTC.

This clone was picked up one time. This chain connects TRBV9 to TRBJ1-4, with a possible D match to TRBD1 (6 bases). The V end lost 0 bases, the J end lost 2 bases, and 17 bases lay between the germline ends. CDR1 is SGDLS, CDR2 YYNGEE, per germline. The length of the CDR3 is 18 residues. This chain's CDR3 is CASSVVGQPWGTNEKLFF. DNA for the CDR3: TGTGCCAGCAGCGTAGTAGGACAGCCCTGGGGCACTAATGAAAAACTGTTTTTT.

The rearrangement links TRBV2 to TRBJ1-2; the D is unclear. Trimming took 5 bases from V and 0 from J, leaving 19 bases between them. Germline CDR1 and CDR2: SNHLY and FYNNEI. The CDR3 extends over 17 amino acids. The DNA for the CDR3 is TGTGCCAGCAGTTCAGAGATAGCGCGGAGTACTAACTATGGCTACACCTTC. Residues: CASSSEIARSTNYGYTF.

This rearrangement joins TRBV5-1 to TRBJ2-3; D may be TRBD2 (6 bases). The CDR3 runs 12 residues. Between the trimmed V and J ends, which lost 2 bases and 6 bases, there was a span of 7 bases. CDR1 SGHRS and CDR2 YFSETQ come from the germline V gene. CDR3 residues: CASSLGRDTQYF. CDR3 DNA: TGCGCCAGCAGCTTAGGGAGGGATACGCAGTATTTT.

The V and J genes are TRBV18 and TRBJ2-1, with 9 bases identical to TRBD2. In germline, CDR1 is KGHSH, CDR2 LQKENI. The CDR3 contains 16 residues. Losses at the gene ends were 0 bases for V and 4 bases for J; bases not matched to a gene: 4. CDR3 in amino acids: CASSPPLAGTYNEQFF. The DNA for the CDR3 is TGTGCCAGCTCACCACCCCTAGCGGGGACGTACAATGAGCAGTTCTTC.

As regards this clone: Distinct nucleotide sequences in the sample also encode this CDR3. The chain is built from TRBV5-1 and TRBJ1-1, with D possibly being TRBD1 (6 bases). The CDR3 spans 14 residues. Germline CDR1 SGHRS, CDR2 YFSETQ. The V end was cut by 0 bases, the J end by 2 bases, with 8 bases between. Here the CDR3 reads CASSLGQVNTEAFF. CDR3 in DNA: TGCGCCAGCAGCTTGGGACAGGTTAACACTGAAGCTTTCTTT.

The count of this clone is one. J is TRBJ2-1 and V is TRBV7-8; 11 positions agree with TRBD1. The junction had 5 bases not matched to a gene; V was cut back by 4 bases and J by 6 bases. Germline-derived CDR1 and CDR2 are SGHVS and FQNEAQ. CDR3 size: 15 residues. CDR3: CASSSPGTGGNEQFF. DNA of the CDR3: TGTGCCAGCAGCTCTCCCGGGACAGGGGGCAATGAGCAGTTCTTC.

The chain couples TRBV2 to TRBJ1-5, with 7 bases fitting TRBD1. V gave up 6 bases and J gave up 3 bases; unmatched junction bases: 5. The germline V gene encodes CDR1 SNHLY and CDR2 FYNNEI. The CDR3 length is 14 residues. The CDR3 DNA sequence: TGTGCCAGCAGCGGCGGACAGGACAATCAGCCCCAGCATTTT. It is translated as CASSGGQDNQPQHF.

The chain has TRBV27 and TRBJ1-5, with 9 bases lining up with TRBD1. The ends lost 5 bases at V and 6 bases at J; junction bases unmatched: 5. Germline assignment: CDR1 MNHEY and CDR2 SMNVEV (reference sequence). The CDR3 covers 14 residues. The CDR3 protein is CASSNRGLGQPQHF. The CDR3 nucleotides read TGTGCCAGCAGTAACAGGGGGCTAGGTCAGCCCCAGCATTTT.

This chain links TRBV7-9 with TRBJ2-7; TRBD2 might be the D (5 bases). The V end lost 5 bases, the J end lost 6 bases, and 11 bases lay between the germline ends. CDR1 is SEHNR and CDR2 is FQNEAQ in the germline V gene (reference sequence). The CDR3 spans 12 residues. CDR3 loop: CASSLTSSEQYF. The DNA of the CDR3 is TGTGCCAGCAGCCTTACTAGTTCCGAGCAGTACTTC.

The chain has TRBV5-5 and TRBJ1-1, with 8 bases that match TRBD1. Unmatched junction bases numbered 4, after V lost 1 base and J lost 8 bases. This CDR3 is built from 13 residues. Germline loops: CDR1 SGHKS, CDR2 YYEKEE (reference sequence). The CDR3 coding sequence is TGTGCCAGCAGCTTGTGGGACAGGAACGAAGCTTTCTTT. Translation gives CASSLWDRNEAFF. Full variable domain (rest looked up from reference TRBV5-5 and TRBJ1-1): DAGVTQSPTHLIKTRGQQVTLRCSPISGHKSVSWYQQVLGQGPQFIFQYYEKEERGRGNFPDRFSARQFPNYSSELNVNALLLGDSALYLCASSLWDRNEAFFGQGTRLTVV.

The rearrangement joins TRBV2 to TRBJ1-5; D remains unclear. The CDR3 is 17 residues long. V was cut by 3 bases and J by 1 base, with 16 bases left in between. Germline values: CDR1 SNHLY, CDR2 FYNNEI. This chain's CDR3 is CASSDASRDYSNQPQHF. The DNA of the CDR3 is TGTGCCAGCAGTGACGCCTCCCGGGATTACAGCAATCAGCCCCAGCATTTT.

Concerning this clone: The sample holds other DNA sequences that translate to the same CDR3. The V gene is TRBV18, the J gene TRBJ1-4, with TRBD1 matching over 7 bases. The CDR3 is made up of 17 amino acids. Germline lookup yields CDR1 KGHSH and CDR2 LQKENI. With V trimmed by 1 base and J by 0 bases, 5 bases remained unmatched. CDR3 sequence (DNA): TGTGCCAGCTCACCACGTGCGGGACAGCCAACTAATGAAAAACTGTTTTTT. It encodes CASSPRAGQPTNEKLFF.

The chain recombines TRBV2 with TRBJ2-7; 10 positions agree with TRBD1. Unmatched junction bases numbered 4, after V lost 5 bases and J lost 0 bases. CDR1 and CDR2 (germline): SNHLY, FYNNEI. This CDR3 contains 15 residues. The CDR3 sequence: CASSRDRGFSYEQYF. CDR3 nucleotides: TGTGCCAGCAGTCGGGACAGGGGCTTCTCCTACGAGCAGTACTTC.

This clone has only one observation. This chain links TRBV10-3 with TRBJ1-2, with D perhaps TRBD1 (5 bases). CDR1 and CDR2 (germline): ENHRY, SYGVKD. The V and J ends lost 0 bases and 5 bases respectively, with 10 bases between them. This CDR3 spans 14 amino acids. DNA for the CDR3: TGTGCCATCAGTGAGTCGGGGCAGGGTTATGGCTACACCTTC. It specifies CAISESGQGYGYTF.

The chain couples TRBV14 to TRBJ2-1; possibly TRBD2 for D (5 bases). The CDR3 totals 13 residues. V was cut by 3 bases and J by 10 bases, with 13 bases left in between. Germline V gene data show CDR1 as SGHDN and CDR2 as FVKESK. CDR3 DNA: TGTGCCAGCAGCCATGTTAATAGCGAGGAGCAGTTCTTC. Translating gives CASSHVNSEEQFF. The full variable domain, rest sourced from reference TRBV14 and TRBJ2-1, is EAGVTQFPSHSVIEKGQTVTLRCDPISGHDNLYWYRRVMGKEIKFLLHFVKESKQDESGMPNNRFLAERTGGTYSTLKVQPAELEDSGVYFCASSHVNSEEQFFGPGTRLTVL.

The CDR3 nucleotides are TGTGCCAGCTCCGAGATGAACACTGAAGCTTTCTTT. Protein: CASSEMNTEAFF. This chain links TRBV18 with TRBJ1-1; D gene uncertain. The CDR3 length is 12 residues. The germline V and J ends were trimmed by 6 bases and 0 bases, with 5 bases remaining between them. Germline CDR1 reads KGHSH; CDR2 reads LQKENI.